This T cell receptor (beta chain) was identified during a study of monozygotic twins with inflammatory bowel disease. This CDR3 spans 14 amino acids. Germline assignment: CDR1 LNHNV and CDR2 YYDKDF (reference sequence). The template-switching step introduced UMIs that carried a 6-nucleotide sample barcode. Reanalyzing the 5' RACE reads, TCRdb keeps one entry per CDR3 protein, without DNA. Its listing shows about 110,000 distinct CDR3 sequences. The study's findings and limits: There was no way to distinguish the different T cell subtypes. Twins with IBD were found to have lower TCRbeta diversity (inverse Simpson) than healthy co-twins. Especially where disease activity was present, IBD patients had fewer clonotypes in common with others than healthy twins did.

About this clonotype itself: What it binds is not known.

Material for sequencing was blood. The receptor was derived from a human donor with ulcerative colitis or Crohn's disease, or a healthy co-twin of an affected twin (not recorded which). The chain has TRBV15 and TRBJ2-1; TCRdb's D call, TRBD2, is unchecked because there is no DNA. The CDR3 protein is CATSRDLGRGQQFF. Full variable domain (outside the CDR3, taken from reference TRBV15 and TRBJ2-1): DAMVIQNPRYQVTQFGKPVTLSCSQTLNHNVMYWYQQKSSQAPKLLFHYYDKDFNNEADTPDNFQSRRPNTSFCFLDIRSPGLGDTAMYLCATSRDLGRGQQFFGPGTRLTVL.